The clone carrying this TCR beta chain rates as medium-sized (0.01 to 0.1%). Its antigen is as yet unknown. The data belong to a study of T cells in Graves' hyperthyroidism and ophthalmopathy. Study-level points and caveats: The blood repertoire included most of the expanded thyroid clonotypes above 0.001.

The investigators amplified TCR beta CDR3 regions from RNA transcripts. First-round RT-PCR with HTBI primers amplified the TCR CDR3 region. TCRdb analysed the multiplex PCR reads with MiXCR anew, one entry per CDR3 protein. The sample has about 640,000 distinct CDR3 sequences; less than 25% are singletons. Each person with ophthalmopathy scored at least 3 on the Clinical Activity Score, reached NOSPECS grade 4 or higher, and had been ill under 3 months. Not enrolled were patients with uncontrolled infection, other autoimmune disease, pregnancy or lactation. The origin of this receptor is a man aged 25 to 40 with Graves' ophthalmopathy. The specimen was blood.

In DNA form, the CDR3 reads TGCAGTGCCCCGGGACTAGCGGAGTACAATGAGCAGTTCTTC. It yields the protein CSAPGLAEYNEQFF. This rearrangement joins TRBV20-1 to TRBJ2-1, with TRBD2 identical over 11 bases. CDR1 and CDR2 (germline): DFQATT, SNEGSKA (reference sequence). There are 14 residues in the CDR3. The J segment lost 4 bases and the V segment lost 6 bases, leaving 5 bases of the junction unmatched.